What follows is one T cell receptor (beta chain) and its context. The target antigen is unknown. V was clipped by 2 bases and J by 7 bases, with 10 bases between them. This CDR3 spans 13 amino acids. The germline V gene encodes CDR1 MNHNS and CDR2 SASEGT. The sample belongs to a study of chemoradiotherapy in HPV16-positive cancers. Study-wide points: For HPV16-positive patients, expanding HPV-responsive T cells associated with longer recurrence-free survival.

Generated by immunoSEQ multiplex PCR, the TCRdb table keeps only in-frame clones and is missing some. The sample has thousands of clones; around two thirds are singletons. The clonotype comes from a human donor with HPV-associated anogenital cancer. Sampling was performed from a patient who underwent chemoradiotherapy. The chain has TRBV6-1 and TRBJ2-3, with no clear D. The CDR3 DNA reads as TGTGCCAGCAGTGAATCGCTCCAGAATACGCAGTATTTT. Residues: CASSESLQNTQYF.